This TCR beta chain is drawn from a study of T-cell reconstitution after alpha-beta-depleted transplantation in children. Unique molecular identifiers were used in preparing the TCRbeta library. TCRdb reprocessed the PCR reads with MiXCR, giving one entry per CDR3 protein. Of about 540,000 distinct CDR3 sequences detected, around 17% appear once; the ten largest clones hold 2.5% to 4%. Germline V gene lookup returns CDR1 MNHEY and CDR2 SVGAGI. CDR3 length: 14 amino acids. Trimming removed 2 bases at V and 2 bases at J, with 9 bases between. The source was PBMCs from the stem cell graft donor, collected from the stem cell graft. This chain joins TRBV6-5 and TRBJ2-5; D remains unclear. The receptor was derived from a human donor who donated a stem cell graft to a child with acute lymphoblastic leukemia. The CDR3 nucleotides are TGTGCCAGCAGTTACGGACGGAAACAAGAGACCCAGTACTTC. It yields the protein CASSYGRKQETQYF.